These 22 T cell receptor beta chains came from one sample sequenced in a study of cytomegalovirus exposure and HLA in healthy donors (dated by TCRdb to the late 2010s). Library preparation used the immunoSEQ multiplex PCR assay. For the multiplex PCR, a mixture combining 60 forward primers for TCR Vbeta segments and 13 reverse primers for TCR Jbeta segments was used. Imported from immuneACCESS, the table was reduced by TCRdb to in-frame sequences with V and J called. These copies leave out some clones; in studies compared against another copy, an unresolved V gene accounts for under half, and the cause of the remainder is not known. In all, the sample holds about 180,000 clones, and 65% to 85% of those were seen once. The ten largest clones add up to around 1.4% of the sample. Sequencing input: PBMCs. The receptor set was obtained from a girl aged 10-17 years in good health and CMV-seropositive.

This clone was observed a few times. The V call is TRBV10-1, the J call TRBJ2-2; D ambiguous. V lost 6 bases to trimming and J lost 1 base, with 6 bases between them. Germline CDR1 and CDR2: WNHNN and SYGVQD (reference sequence). This CDR3 is built from 13 residues. The CDR3 region has the DNA TGCGCCAGCAGCCTCTTGAACACCGGGGAGCTGTTTTTT. It codes for CASSLLNTGELFF.

This clone has just a few counts. The CDR3 protein is CAISETTYEQYF. The DNA of the CDR3 is TGTGCCATCAGTGAGACAACCTACGAGCAGTACTTC. This sequence joins TRBV10-3 and TRBJ2-7; D remains ambiguous. The V and J ends lost 2 bases and 2 bases respectively, with 4 bases between them. The CDR3 is 12 residues long. Germline CDR1 reads ENHRY; CDR2 reads SYGVKD.

The chain carries TRBV27 and TRBJ2-5; D not resolved. The CDR3 totals 13 residues. Germline loops: CDR1 MNHEY, CDR2 SMNVEV (reference sequence). The V end was cut by 1 base, the J end by 5 bases, with 8 bases between. CDR3: CASSLWRGETQYF. The CDR3 region has the DNA TGTGCCAGCAGTTTATGGAGAGGCGAGACCCAGTACTTC.

The gene calls are TRBV7-9 and TRBJ2-7; possibly TRBD1 for D (5 bases). The length of the CDR3 is 17 residues. Germline V gives CDR1 SEHNR, CDR2 FQNEAQ (reference sequence). V gave up 5 bases and J gave up 3 bases, with 23 bases separating them. CDR3 nucleotide sequence: TGTGCCAGCAGCCCTAACGCCGGACCGAGGACACGCTACGAGCAGTACTTC. This translates into CASSPNAGPRTRYEQYF.

The rearrangement uses TRBV29-1 and TRBJ2-1; 12 bases are shared with TRBD2. Per the germline V gene, CDR1 is SQVTM and CDR2 is ANQGSEA. The CDR3 is 19 residues long. V lost 4 bases, J lost 2 bases, and 15 bases stayed unmatched. CDR3: CSVGGGVLLAGGAYNEQFF. The CDR3 DNA reads as TGCAGCGTTGGGGGAGGCGTGTTGCTAGCGGGAGGGGCCTACAATGAGCAGTTCTTC.

The chain is built from TRBV16 and TRBJ2-3; D not certain. The V end lost 4 bases, the J end lost 0 bases, and 14 bases lay between the germline ends. There are 16 residues in the CDR3. Per the germline V gene, CDR1 is KGHSY and CDR2 is FQNENV. CDR3 residues: CASSRFGMTSTDTQYF. In DNA form, the CDR3 reads TGTGCCAGCAGCCGGTTCGGAATGACTAGCACAGATACGCAGTATTTT.

The chain has TRBV7-3 and TRBJ2-1; 8 positions match TRBD2. Germline V gives CDR1 SGHTA, CDR2 FQGTGA. The ends lost 4 bases at V and 8 bases at J; junction bases unmatched: 13. The CDR3 has 16 amino acids. CDR3 DNA sequence: TGTGCCAGCAGCTCTCCTCAAACGGGACTAGGGGATGAGCAGTTCTTC. Protein: CASSSPQTGLGDEQFF.

V gene TRBV4-2 combines with J gene TRBJ2-3; TRBD2 agrees at 16 bases. This CDR3 is built from 20 residues. The germline V gene has CDR1 LGHNA and CDR2 YNFKEQ. Trimming removed 3 bases from V and 2 bases from J; junction bases left unmatched: 11. CDR3 sequence (DNA): TGTGCCAGCAGCCACCCGGGACTAGCGGGAGGGCCGGGACTCACAGATACGCAGTATTTT. It codes for CASSHPGLAGGPGLTDTQYF.

The chain combines TRBV11-1 with TRBJ2-3; possibly TRBD2 for D (6 bases). The CDR3 has 17 amino acids. V was cut by 5 bases and J by 7 bases, with 25 bases left in between. The germline gives CDR1 SGHAT, CDR2 FQDESV (reference sequence). CDR3 sequence: CASSPYHGVADGYTQYF. In DNA form, the CDR3 reads TGTGCCAGCAGCCCCTACCACGGGGTAGCGGATGGATATACGCAGTATTTT.

This clone was counted a few times. V gene TRBV7-9 combines with J gene TRBJ2-5, with a possible D match to TRBD1 (5 bases). CDR3 length: 13 amino acids. V shed 5 bases and J shed 3 bases, with 10 bases lying between them. Per the germline V gene, CDR1 is SEHNR and CDR2 is FQNEAQ (reference sequence). CDR3 amino acids: CASSPPREETQYF. The CDR3 bases are TGTGCCAGCAGCCCACCCAGGGAAGAGACCCAGTACTTC.

J is TRBJ1-4 and V is TRBV30, with a tentative D call TRBD1 (6 bases). V was clipped by 3 bases and J by 0 bases, with 11 bases between them. The CDR3 consists of 15 residues. Germline-derived CDR1 and CDR2 are GTSNPN and SVGIG (reference sequence). The CDR3 protein is CAWRREGATNEKLFF. Written as DNA, the CDR3 is TGTGCCTGGAGGAGGGAGGGGGCAACTAATGAAAAACTGTTTTTT. Complete variable domain (other parts from reference TRBV30 and TRBJ1-4): SQTIHQWPATLVQPVGSPLSLECTVEGTSNPNLYWYRQAAGRGLQLLFYSVGIGQISSEVPQNLSASRPQDRQFILSSKKLLLSDSGFYLCAWRREGATNEKLFFGSGTQLSVL.

The J gene is TRBJ2-2, the V gene TRBV5-4; no definite D call. The CDR3 runs 16 residues. The germline V gene has CDR1 SGHNT and CDR2 YYREEE (reference sequence). V was cut by 1 base and J by 0 bases, with 10 bases left in between. CDR3 in amino acids: CASSLSRTANTGELFF. DNA of the CDR3: TGTGCCAGCAGCTTGAGTCGTACGGCGAACACCGGGGAGCTGTTTTTT.

This sequence joins TRBV10-3 and TRBJ1-1, with 11 bases identical to TRBD1. CDR1 and CDR2 (germline): ENHRY, SYGVKD. Trimming removed 7 bases from V and 6 bases from J; junction bases left unmatched: 4. The CDR3 loop spans 13 amino acids. CDR3 amino acids: CAITGQGAAEAFF. In nucleotides, the CDR3 is TGTGCCATCACTGGACAGGGGGCAGCTGAAGCTTTCTTT.

The gene calls are TRBV15 and TRBJ1-4, with D perhaps matching TRBD1 (6 bases). The CDR3 totals 15 residues. CDR1 is LNHNV and CDR2 is YYDKDF in the germline V gene (reference sequence). V gave up 3 bases and J gave up 12 bases, with 20 bases separating them. The CDR3 DNA follows: TGTGCCACCAGCAGGGGAGGGACAACGCCTGGGGAACTGTTTTTT. Amino acid sequence: CATSRGGTTPGELFF. Based on the CDR3 plus reference TRBV15 and TRBJ1-4, the full variable domain is DAMVIQNPRYQVTQFGKPVTLSCSQTLNHNVMYWYQQKSSQAPKLLFHYYDKDFNNEADTPDNFQSRRPNTSFCFLDIRSPGLGDTAMYLCATSRGGTTPGELFFGSGTQLSVL.

J is TRBJ2-3 and V is TRBV10-1, with 7 bases aligning to TRBD2. V was clipped by 3 bases and J by 0 bases; unmatched bases: 3. In germline, CDR1 is WNHNN, CDR2 SYGVQD (reference sequence). The CDR3 sequence is 15 residues long. CDR3 in DNA: TGCGCCAGCAGTGATTTTAGCGGGAGCACAGATACGCAGTATTTT. The encoded protein is CASSDFSGSTDTQYF.

The rearrangement joins TRBV5-1 to TRBJ2-2, with 7 bases fitting TRBD1. CDR3 length: 14 amino acids. Losses at the gene ends were 2 bases for V and 7 bases for J; bases not matched to a gene: 5. Germline CDR1 is SGHRS and CDR2 is YFSETQ. CDR3 amino acids: CASSLTGEHGELFF. As DNA, the CDR3 is TGCGCCAGCAGCTTAACAGGGGAACACGGGGAGCTGTTTTTT.

This rearrangement joins TRBV4-1 to TRBJ1-1; TRBD1 matches at 10 bases. The CDR3 has 15 residues. Germline V gene sequence: CDR1 MGHRA, CDR2 YSYEKL. With V trimmed by 5 bases and J by 3 bases, 6 bases remained unmatched. The CDR3 sequence is CASSFRTGGDTEAFF. The CDR3, as DNA: TGCGCCAGCAGCTTCCGGACAGGGGGGGACACTGAAGCTTTCTTT.

The chain has TRBV11-1 and TRBJ2-3; 11 bases are a match to TRBD2. V lost 5 bases, J lost 0 bases, and 4 bases stayed unmatched. The germline V gene encodes CDR1 SGHAT and CDR2 FQDESV (reference sequence). The CDR3 loop spans 16 amino acids. The CDR3 DNA reads as TGTGCCAGCAGCCTGCGACTAGCGGGAAGCACAGATACGCAGTATTTT. Its protein is CASSLRLAGSTDTQYF.

This rearrangement joins TRBV4-2 to TRBJ2-7; D perhaps matches TRBD1 (5 bases). The length of the CDR3 is 15 residues. Per the germline V gene, CDR1 is LGHNA and CDR2 is YNFKEQ. V was pared by 3 bases and J by 4 bases, with 16 bases between. CDR3: CASSHRAETLYEQYF. In DNA, the CDR3 is TGTGCCAGCAGCCACAGGGCAGAGACCCTGTACGAGCAGTACTTC.

This rearrangement joins TRBV29-1 to TRBJ2-1, with a tentative D call TRBD2 (6 bases). Looked up from germline, CDR1 is SQVTM and CDR2 is ANQGSEA. There are 15 residues in the CDR3. The V end lost 6 bases, the J end lost 10 bases, and 25 bases lay between the germline ends. The DNA of the CDR3 is TGCAGCGTAGAGGCGGGGCAGGCCCCCGGTGGAGAGCAGTTCTTC. This encodes CSVEAGQAPGGEQFF.

This clone has a single count. The genes are TRBV4-1 and TRBJ1-4, with 7 bases lining up with TRBD1. Trimming took 1 base from V and 8 from J; bases not matched to a gene: 13. From germline, CDR1 is MGHRA and CDR2 YSYEKL. The length of the CDR3 is 17 residues. As DNA, the CDR3 is TGCGCCAGCAGCCAAGGGAGAGACAGGGAGTGGCGCGAAAAACTGTTTTTT. This encodes CASSQGRDREWREKLFF.

The rearrangement uses TRBV6-5 and TRBJ1-2; 8 bases are shared with TRBD1. The V and J ends lost 2 bases and 8 bases, in that order; junction bases with no gene match: 4. The CDR3 totals 13 residues. The germline CDR1 and CDR2 sequences are MNHEY and SVGAGI. The CDR3 nucleotides read TGTGCCAGCAGTTACCAAGACAGGGGCGGCTACACCTTC. Protein product: CASSYQDRGGYTF.